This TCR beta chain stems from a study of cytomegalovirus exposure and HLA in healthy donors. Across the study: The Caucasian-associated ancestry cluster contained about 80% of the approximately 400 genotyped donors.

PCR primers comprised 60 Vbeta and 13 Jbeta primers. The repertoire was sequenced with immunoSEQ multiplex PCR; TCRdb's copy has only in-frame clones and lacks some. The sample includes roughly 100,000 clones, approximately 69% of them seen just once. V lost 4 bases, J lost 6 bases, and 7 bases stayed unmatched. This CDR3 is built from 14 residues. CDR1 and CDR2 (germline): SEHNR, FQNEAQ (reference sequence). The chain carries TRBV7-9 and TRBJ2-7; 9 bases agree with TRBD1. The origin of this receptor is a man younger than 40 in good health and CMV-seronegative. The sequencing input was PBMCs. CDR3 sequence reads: CASSWGQGRAEQYF. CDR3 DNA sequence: TGTGCCAGCAGCTGGGGACAGGGACGGGCCGAGCAGTACTTC.